The sample holds many counts of the clone carrying this T cell receptor beta chain. The antigen is undetermined. This sample stems from a study of CD8 T cells in ankylosing spondylitis. Study results and limitations: Significant enrichment of disease-linked clones was reported in matched ankylosing spondylitis synovial fluid.

With molecular barcodes, quantitative 5'-RACE was used to make the TCR beta libraries. TCRdb fed the 5' RACE reads into MiXCR, producing one record per CDR3 protein. The sample records roughly 90,000 distinct CDR3 sequences, roughly 8.3% being singletons. This receptor was taken from a male donor with ankylosing spondylitis or in good health (not recorded which). Sequences were obtained from blood, either unsorted or a sorted T cell fraction (not recorded which).

CDR3 nucleotide sequence: TGTGCCAGCAGCCCCGCAGGGGACCCTCCCTACGAGCAGTACTTC. The encoded protein is CASSPAGDPPYEQYF. V gene TRBV13 combines with J gene TRBJ2-7; D may be TRBD1 (6 bases). CDR1 and CDR2 from the germline V gene are PRHDT and FYEKMQ (reference sequence). Trimming pared 5 bases from V and 2 bases from J, leaving 16 bases between. The CDR3 totals 15 residues.